Below are 3 T cell receptor beta chains sequenced from a single sample in a study of blood T cell repertoires in COVID-19. Generated by immunoSEQ multiplex PCR, the TCRdb table keeps only in-frame clones and is missing some. The sample consists of a few hundred thousand clones, approximately 92% of them appearing once. The sample was PBMCs or T cells enriched from blood (not recorded which). The receptors shown here come from a woman in her 30s who had recovered from COVID-19.

This clone was detected only a few times. The chain uses TRBV28 and TRBJ2-6, with TRBD1 identical over 7 bases. Per the germline V gene, CDR1 is MDHEN and CDR2 is SYDVKM. The CDR3 consists of 17 residues. The V gene end was trimmed by 5 bases and the J gene end by 4 bases; junction bases not matched to a gene: 11. DNA of the CDR3: TGTGCCAGCAGTGGGATGGGACAGACCCCCGGGGCCAACGTCCTGACTTTC. Encoded protein: CASSGMGQTPGANVLTF. Variable domain in full (rest from reference TRBV28 and TRBJ2-6): DVKVTQSSRYLVKRTGEKVFLECVQDMDHENMFWYRQDPGLGLRLIYFSYDVKMKEKGDIPEGYSVSREKKERFSLILESASTNQTSMYLCASSGMGQTPGANVLTFGAGSRLTVL.

This clone was counted once. This chain connects TRBV2 to TRBJ1-6, with 9 bases aligning to TRBD1. V shed 2 bases and J 9 bases; nucleotides not matched to a gene: 5. The V gene's germline CDR1 is SNHLY and CDR2 FYNNEI. The CDR3 sequence is 15 residues long. CDR3 loop: CASSERGQGGSPLHF. For the CDR3, the DNA is TGTGCCAGCAGTGAAAGGGGACAGGGTGGTTCACCCCTCCACTTT. The variable domain in full, completed from reference TRBV2 and TRBJ1-6, reads EPEVTQTPSHQVTQMGQEVILRCVPISNHLYFYWYRQILGQKVEFLVSFYNNEISEKSEIFDDQFSVERPDGSNFTLKIRSTKLEDSAMYFCASSERGQGGSPLHFGNGTRLTVT.

The chain employs TRBV6-2 or TRBV6-3 and TRBJ2-7; 7 bases map to TRBD2. CDR3 length: 15 amino acids. The germline gives CDR1 MNHEY, CDR2 SVGEGT. V gave up 5 bases and J gave up 6 bases; unmatched junction bases: 13. In DNA, the CDR3 is TGTGCCAGCAGTAGCTTCTCTAGCGGCGGGCCCGAGCAGTACTTC. This encodes CASSSFSSGGPEQYF.